This record concerns one T cell receptor beta chain sequence. This sample stems from a study of PD-1 blockade in mismatch repair-deficient tumors. Some clones are missing from TCRdb's copy, which holds only in-frame ones; the method was immunoSEQ multiplex PCR. The sample consists of tens of thousands of clones, about 84% of them appearing once. The germline V gene has CDR1 MNHEY and CDR2 SVGAGI. Trimming stripped 5 bases from V and 7 bases from J, with 20 bases between. The CDR3 runs 15 residues. The chain carries TRBV6-5 and TRBJ1-1; possible D gene TRBD1, 5 bases. The clonotype originates from an adult with mismatch repair-deficient cancer. Sequenced material: peripheral blood, taken 12 weeks after starting pembrolizumab. The CDR3 DNA is TGTGCCAGCAGTCCTACTAGGGGATTAGGAGGTGAAGCTTTCTTT. This translates into CASSPTRGLGGEAFF.